This passage covers 25 T cell receptor beta chains from one sample sequenced in a study of blood T cell repertoires in COVID-19. This table comes from immunoSEQ multiplex PCR, and its TCRdb copy is limited to in-frame clones, with some not included. This table has some 45,000 clones, about 85% appearing once. Material: peripheral blood. These receptor sequences come from an elderly woman with acute or convalescent COVID-19.

The V call is TRBV24-1, the J call TRBJ2-2, with D possibly being TRBD1 (6 bases). The CDR3 loop spans 15 amino acids. V was pared by 7 bases and J by 2 bases, with 13 bases between. The germline V gene has CDR1 KGHDR and CDR2 SFDVKD. CDR3 region: CATRLDSPNTGELFF. The CDR3 DNA follows: TGTGCCACCAGGCTGGACAGCCCTAACACCGGGGAGCTGTTTTTT.

The gene calls are TRBV5-4 and TRBJ2-7, with a weak D call TRBD1 (6 bases). V gave up 3 bases and J gave up 4 bases, with 17 bases separating them. There are 15 residues in the CDR3. CDR1 and CDR2 (germline): SGHNT, YYREEE (reference sequence). The CDR3 region is CASSSGQSSTYEQYF. DNA of the CDR3: TGTGCCAGCAGCTCAGGACAGAGCTCAACTTACGAGCAGTACTTC.

V and J are TRBV27 and TRBJ2-7; perhaps TRBD1 as D (6 bases). The CDR3 is 13 amino acids. V lost 10 bases to trimming and J lost 3 bases, with 16 bases between them. Germline values: CDR1 MNHEY, CDR2 SMNVEV (reference sequence). CDR3 amino acids: CATPGHQLYEQYF. Here the CDR3 DNA reads TGTGCCACCCCGGGACACCAGCTCTACGAGCAGTACTTC.

The V gene is TRBV11-2, the J gene TRBJ1-1; 7 positions agree with TRBD1. The CDR3 contains 15 residues. The germline V gene has CDR1 SGHAT and CDR2 FQNNGV. Trimming removed 2 bases from V and 5 bases from J; junction bases left unmatched: 8. CDR3 sequence reads: CASSLIAGGKTEAFF. The CDR3 coding sequence is TGTGCCAGCAGCTTAATAGCAGGGGGAAAAACTGAAGCTTTCTTT.

V usage is TRBV3-1 (or the pseudogene TRBV3-2) and J usage is TRBJ1-1; D is possibly TRBD1 (6 bases). There are 14 residues in the CDR3. CDR1 LGHDT and CDR2 YNNKEL come from the germline V gene (reference sequence). V was clipped by 0 bases and J by 6 bases, with 11 bases between them. CDR3 region: CASSQDGTKAEAFF. CDR3 in DNA: TGTGCCAGCAGCCAAGACGGGACAAAGGCTGAAGCTTTCTTT.

This chain uses TRBV7-2 with TRBJ2-1; a weak D match, TRBD2 (6 bases). V was shortened by 8 bases and J by 3 bases, with 26 bases between the two germline ends. CDR1 and CDR2 (germline): SGHTA, FQGNSA. The CDR3 consists of 18 residues. CDR3 sequence reads: CASSSRSASVSRYNEQFF. CDR3 sequence (DNA): TGTGCCAGCTCCTCTAGGTCGGCTAGCGTCTCTCGCTACAATGAGCAGTTCTTC.

The V and J genes are TRBV5-1 and TRBJ2-3, with 9 bases aligning to TRBD2. This CDR3 has 19 residues. CDR1 and CDR2 from the germline V gene are SGHRS and YFSETQ. V lost 3 bases and J lost 5; bases outside the gene matches: 19. The CDR3 loop is CASSSTAPVAGGTIDTQYF. CDR3 in DNA: TGCGCCAGCAGCTCTACAGCTCCGGTGGCGGGAGGGACTATAGATACGCAGTATTTT.

The rearrangement links TRBV18 to TRBJ1-5, with 8 bases matching TRBD1. Germline assignment: CDR1 KGHSH and CDR2 LQKENI. The CDR3 runs 14 residues. V shed 4 bases and J 4 bases; nucleotides not matched to a gene: 3. As DNA, the CDR3 is TGTGCCAGCTCACTCGACAGGGGTAATCAGCCCCAGCATTTT. Amino acid sequence: CASSLDRGNQPQHF.

The chain links TRBV6-1 to TRBJ1-1; no clear D gene. V was pared by 0 bases and J by 13 bases, with 9 bases between. Germline lookup yields CDR1 MNHNS and CDR2 SASEGT. The CDR3 sequence is 11 residues long. The CDR3 nucleotides read TGTGCCAGCAGTGAAGCCACCCGGAGTTTCTTT. Residues: CASSEATRSFF.

The chain recombines TRBV19 with TRBJ1-3; TRBD1 aligns across 9 bases. With 3 bases clipped from V and 2 bases from J, the junction kept 2 bases outside the gene matches. Germline CDR1 is LNHDA and CDR2 is SQIVND (reference sequence). The CDR3 has 15 amino acids. CDR3 residues: CASSIGQGPGNTIYF. The CDR3 DNA follows: TGTGCCAGTAGTATCGGACAGGGGCCTGGAAACACCATATATTTT.

This clone was observed once. The CDR3 DNA reads as TGTGCCAGCAGCTTAGGGGGAGCGGGACCACCCTACGAGCAGTACTTC. Protein product: CASSLGGAGPPYEQYF. The chain employs TRBV7-8 and TRBJ2-7, with 7 bases fitting TRBD2. The CDR3 extends over 16 amino acids. Trimming at V came to 1 base and at J to 2 bases, leaving 8 bases not matched to a gene. The V gene's germline CDR1 is SGHVS and CDR2 FQNEAQ.

V usage is TRBV28 and J usage is TRBJ1-4, with TRBD1 matching over 8 bases. The CDR3 spans 15 residues. Germline V lookup: CDR1 MDHEN, CDR2 SYDVKM. V shed 6 bases and J 4 bases; nucleotides not matched to a gene: 7. The CDR3 nucleotides are TGTGCCAGCAGACTCCGGACAGGGCTTAATGAAAAACTGTTTTTT. Its protein is CASRLRTGLNEKLFF.

The chain is built from TRBV7-9 and TRBJ2-1, with D perhaps TRBD2 (6 bases). The CDR3 consists of 14 residues. Germline V gene lookup returns CDR1 SEHNR and CDR2 FQNEAQ (reference sequence). The germline V and J ends were trimmed by 3 bases and 5 bases, with 11 bases remaining between them. The CDR3 DNA reads TGTGCCAGCAGCTTCTCGGGACTCCACAATGAGCAGTTCTTC. This encodes CASSFSGLHNEQFF.

V is TRBV14 and J is TRBJ2-1; D may be TRBD2 (5 bases). CDR3 length equals 15 residues. CDR1 is SGHDN and CDR2 is FVKESK in the germline V gene. V lost 4 bases to trimming and J lost 8 bases, with 18 bases between them. CDR3 sequence reads: CASSLFSGRSDEQFF. The DNA of the CDR3 is TGTGCCAGCAGCCTATTCAGTGGTCGTAGCGATGAGCAGTTCTTC.

This chain connects TRBV27 to TRBJ2-7; maybe TRBD1 (5 bases). This CDR3 has 13 residues. Trimming took 0 bases from V and 3 from J, leaving 6 bases between them. The germline V gene encodes CDR1 MNHEY and CDR2 SMNVEV (reference sequence). As DNA, the CDR3 is TGTGCCAGCAGTTTATCAGGGGACTACGAGCAGTACTTC. Translation gives CASSLSGDYEQYF.

A word on this clone: The sample carries other DNA sequences with the same CDR3. The chain is built from TRBV2 and TRBJ2-5; D not certain. The V end was cut by 2 bases, the J end by 5 bases, with 6 bases between. The V gene's germline CDR1 is SNHLY and CDR2 FYNNEI. This CDR3 spans 12 amino acids. The CDR3 DNA is TGTGCCAGCAGTGAAAACCGGGAGACCCAGTACTTC. Amino acids: CASSENRETQYF.

There are a few counts of this clone. In DNA, the CDR3 is TGCGCCACGTCGCGGGAGTTCGGCTACGAGCAGTACTTC. This encodes CATSREFGYEQYF. V and J are TRBV5-1 and TRBJ2-7; 7 positions agree with TRBD2. The germline gives CDR1 SGHRS, CDR2 YFSETQ. This CDR3 has 13 amino acids. V gave up 9 bases and J gave up 3 bases; unmatched junction bases: 9.

The V gene is TRBV6-1, the J gene TRBJ2-1, with TRBD2 identical over 7 bases. The CDR3 spans 12 residues. Germline CDR1 reads MNHNS; CDR2 reads SASEGT. V was pared by 3 bases and J by 10 bases, with 3 bases of the junction left unmatched. CDR3: CASSEDGGEQFF. Here the CDR3 DNA reads TGTGCCAGCAGTGAGGACGGGGGGGAGCAGTTCTTC.

The CDR3 region is CASSSVRANTEAFF. CDR3 sequence (DNA): TGTGCCAGCAGCTCGGTGAGGGCTAACACTGAAGCTTTCTTT. The V gene is TRBV7-9, the J gene TRBJ1-1; D not certain. V lost 4 bases and J lost 2, with 11 bases in between. Germline V lookup: CDR1 SEHNR, CDR2 FQNEAQ (reference sequence). CDR3 length: 14 amino acids.

The chain combines TRBV5-1 with TRBJ2-5; 11 nucleotides line up with TRBD2. The germline V gene encodes CDR1 SGHRS and CDR2 YFSETQ. After removal of 6 bases from V and 4 bases from J, the junction contained 8 bases not matched to a gene. The CDR3 has 15 amino acids. The CDR3, as DNA: TGCGCCAGCAATTCTGGGACTAGCGGCTCAGAGACCCAGTACTTC. Its protein is CASNSGTSGSETQYF.

The V and J genes are TRBV7-2 and TRBJ2-5, with 8 bases matching TRBD2. The CDR3 spans 16 residues. V dropped 2 bases and J dropped 2; count of bases not matched to a gene: 7. Germline lookup yields CDR1 SGHTA and CDR2 FQGNSA. Here the CDR3 reads CASSLQGSGGQETQYF. In DNA form, the CDR3 reads TGTGCCAGCAGCTTACAGGGGAGCGGGGGACAAGAGACCCAGTACTTC.

The chain recombines TRBV7-2 with TRBJ1-4; D possibly corresponds to TRBD1 (5 bases). Germline CDR1 SGHTA, CDR2 FQGNSA. The CDR3 totals 15 residues. V was clipped by 1 base and J by 7 bases, with 13 bases between them. CDR3: CASSLEGNFGEKLFF. As DNA, the CDR3 is TGTGCCAGCAGCTTAGAGGGGAATTTTGGTGAAAAACTGTTTTTT.

The chain's CDR3 is CASSWDSTSGNTIYF. The CDR3 coding sequence is TGCGCCAGCAGCTGGGACAGTACTTCTGGAAACACCATATATTTT. This sequence joins TRBV5-1 and TRBJ1-3; 7 positions match TRBD1. Trimming cost V 3 bases and J 1 base; bases outside gene matches: 4. Germline V gene data show CDR1 as SGHRS and CDR2 as YFSETQ. The CDR3 loop spans 15 amino acids.

V usage is TRBV3-1 (or the pseudogene TRBV3-2) and J usage is TRBJ1-4; 7 bases line up with TRBD1. The J segment lost 10 bases and the V segment lost 6 bases, leaving 11 bases of the junction unmatched. CDR3 size: 14 residues. Per germline, CDR1 LGHDT and CDR2 YNNKEL (reference sequence). The CDR3 protein is CASSTGTAGAKLFF. The CDR3 nucleotides read TGTGCCAGCAGTACCGGGACAGCCGGAGCAAAACTGTTTTTT.

The chain couples TRBV18 to TRBJ2-7; weak D call: TRBD2 (6 bases). V dropped 8 bases and J dropped 4 bases, with 21 bases sitting between them. Germline V gives CDR1 KGHSH, CDR2 LQKENI. The CDR3 contains 15 residues. As DNA, the CDR3 is TGTGCCAGCCTAAAGGGCGAGCTCGGGGGATACGAGCAGTACTTC. It yields the protein CASLKGELGGYEQYF. Full variable domain (outside the CDR3, taken from reference TRBV18 and TRBJ2-7): NAGVMQNPRHLVRRRGQEARLRCSPMKGHSHVYWYRQLPEEGLKFMVYLQKENIIDESGMPKERFSAEFPKEGPSILRIQQVVRGDSAAYFCASLKGELGGYEQYFGPGTRLTVT.